The 26 T cell receptor beta chains below were found in one sample sequenced in a study of T cell responses to AZD1222 COVID-19 vaccine. Assay: immunoSEQ multiplex PCR; the TCRdb copy retains only in-frame clones and omits some. Of about 80,000 clones detected, approximately 85% appear once; the ten largest clones hold roughly 3.6%. Sequences were derived from peripheral blood, sampled 28 days after the second AZD1222 dose. These receptors all stem from an adult who received the AZD1222 COVID-19 vaccine.

This clone was detected only a few times. The CDR3, as DNA: TGTGCCAGCAGCTTAGAGCACAGGGGGCACGAGCAGTACTTC. Translated: CASSLEHRGHEQYF. The chain has TRBV7-9 and TRBJ2-7; 9 bases agree with TRBD1. Germline V gene data show CDR1 as SEHNR and CDR2 as FQNEAQ (reference sequence). The CDR3 covers 14 residues. After removal of 1 base from V and 5 bases from J, the junction contained 3 bases not matched to a gene.

The J gene is TRBJ2-3, the V gene TRBV28; no firm D call. Germline V lookup: CDR1 MDHEN, CDR2 SYDVKM. The CDR3 length is 13 residues. V was clipped by 6 bases and J by 0 bases, with 7 bases between them. CDR3 in DNA: TGTGCCAGCAGCAACCCCAGCACAGATACGCAGTATTTT. This translates into CASSNPSTDTQYF.

This sequence joins TRBV11-3 and TRBJ2-7; 8 bases are shared with TRBD2. CDR1 is SGHNT, CDR2 YENEEA, per germline. The CDR3 is made up of 14 amino acids. With V trimmed by 5 bases and J by 1 base, 4 bases remained unmatched. CDR3 protein: CASSLSGGSYEQYF. The CDR3 DNA reads as TGTGCCAGCAGCCTGAGCGGGGGATCCTACGAGCAGTACTTC.

V gene TRBV15 combines with J gene TRBJ2-5; TRBD1 matches 7 bases. The CDR3 is made up of 14 amino acids. CDR1 and CDR2 (germline): LNHNV, YYDKDF (reference sequence). Unmatched junction bases numbered 4, after V lost 4 bases and J lost 2 bases. The chain's CDR3 is CATSIGQVQETQYF. CDR3 sequence (DNA): TGTGCCACCAGCATTGGACAGGTACAAGAGACCCAGTACTTC.

The V and J genes are TRBV11-3 and TRBJ2-2, with D maybe TRBD1 (6 bases). This CDR3 contains 15 residues. V was pared by 5 bases and J by 3 bases, with 13 bases between. Germline values: CDR1 SGHNT, CDR2 YENEEA. In nucleotides, the CDR3 is TGTGCCAGCAGCAAAGGGGGTGAAGACACCGGGGAGCTGTTTTTT. Protein: CASSKGGEDTGELFF.

The rearrangement joins TRBV5-1 to TRBJ1-4; tentative D call: TRBD1 (6 bases). Trimming shortened V by 0 bases and J by 8 bases, and 11 bases separated the two germline ends. The CDR3 runs to 14 residues. Per germline, CDR1 SGHRS and CDR2 YFSETQ. The CDR3 is CASSLAGDKEKLFF. The DNA of the CDR3 is TGCGCCAGCAGCTTGGCAGGGGATAAGGAAAAACTGTTTTTT.

The chain combines TRBV27 with TRBJ1-3; 9 bases agree with TRBD1. Germline V gene lookup returns CDR1 MNHEY and CDR2 SMNVEV (reference sequence). This CDR3 is built from 18 residues. J gave up 0 bases and V 5 bases, and 11 bases lay outside the gene matches. The CDR3 DNA sequence: TGTGCCAGCAGTCCGGATTCTCGGACAGGGGTCTCTGGAAACACCATATATTTT. This sequence encodes CASSPDSRTGVSGNTIYF.

V and J are TRBV4-3 and TRBJ1-1; D might be TRBD1 (6 bases). Germline loops: CDR1 LGHNA, CDR2 YSLEER. The CDR3 has 15 residues. The ends were cut back, 2 bases at V and 5 bases at J, with 15 bases in the middle. This CDR3 reads CASSQTRGRGTEAFF. CDR3 in DNA: TGCGCCAGCAGCCAAACAAGGGGGAGGGGGACTGAAGCTTTCTTT.

The V gene is TRBV15, the J gene TRBJ1-4, with TRBD1 as a possible D gene (6 bases). The CDR3 is made up of 15 amino acids. The V gene's germline CDR1 is LNHNV and CDR2 YYDKDF (reference sequence). Trimming took 4 bases from V and 2 from J, leaving 11 bases between them. The CDR3 DNA reads as TGTGCCACCAGCACCGAGGGGGGCACTAATGAAAAACTGTTTTTT. Protein product: CATSTEGGTNEKLFF.

A single count supports this clone. The chain couples TRBV15 to TRBJ1-6; no clear D gene. The CDR3 is 12 residues long. Trimming took 2 bases from V and 7 from J, leaving 3 bases between them. Germline-derived CDR1 and CDR2 are LNHNV and YYDKDF (reference sequence). CDR3 coding DNA: TGTGCCACCAGCAGACAGAATTCACCCCTCCACTTT. Translation gives CATSRQNSPLHF.

This chain uses TRBV7-2 with TRBJ1-2; perhaps TRBD1 as D (5 bases). The ends were cut back, 1 base at V and 3 bases at J, with 12 bases in the middle. The V gene's germline CDR1 is SGHTA and CDR2 FQGNSA. The CDR3 covers 15 residues. The CDR3 sequence: CASSLVGKGDYGYTF. The CDR3 coding sequence is TGTGCCAGCAGCTTAGTAGGGAAAGGGGACTATGGCTACACCTTC.

The chain couples TRBV5-6 to TRBJ1-3; 7 nucleotides agree with TRBD1. V lost 1 base, J lost 5 bases, and 6 bases stayed unmatched. CDR3 size: 15 residues. Germline V gene lookup returns CDR1 SGHDT and CDR2 YYEEEE. The CDR3 DNA reads as TGTGCCAGCAGCTTGACCGAGACAGGGAGAAACACCATATATTTT. It encodes CASSLTETGRNTIYF.

V and J are TRBV19 and TRBJ1-3; perhaps TRBD1 as D (5 bases). The CDR3 spans 15 residues. Trimming shortened V by 3 bases and J by 0 bases, and 9 bases separated the two germline ends. CDR1 is LNHDA, CDR2 SQIVND, per germline (reference sequence). For the CDR3, the DNA is TGTGCCAGTAGTATCCGGGACGGCTCTGGAAACACCATATATTTT. Its translation is CASSIRDGSGNTIYF.

The chain combines TRBV2 with TRBJ1-2, with D perhaps TRBD1 (5 bases). CDR1 and CDR2 (germline): SNHLY, FYNNEI. Trimming stripped 5 bases from V and 8 bases from J, with 21 bases between. The CDR3 is 15 amino acids. The CDR3 region is CASSTQTVAVRGYTF. The DNA of the CDR3 is TGTGCCAGCAGTACACAGACAGTAGCTGTTCGCGGCTACACCTTC.

The rearrangement joins TRBV5-4 to TRBJ1-2; a weak D match, TRBD1 (5 bases). This CDR3 contains 16 residues. Trimming took 1 base from V and 4 from J, leaving 17 bases between them. Germline CDR1 reads SGHNT; CDR2 reads YYREEE (reference sequence). DNA for the CDR3: TGTGCCAGCAGCTTGACCCCCGGAGGGGCGGGCTATGGCTACACCTTC. This encodes CASSLTPGGAGYGYTF.

The chain uses TRBV11-3 and TRBJ2-3; D remains ambiguous. Germline CDR1 reads SGHNT; CDR2 reads YENEEA. The CDR3 runs to 14 residues. The germline V and J ends were trimmed by 2 bases and 0 bases, with 6 bases remaining between them. As DNA, the CDR3 is TGTGCCAGCAGCTTAAGTCGGAGCACAGATACGCAGTATTTT. It encodes CASSLSRSTDTQYF.

This chain joins TRBV5-4 and TRBJ1-1; D not resolved. This CDR3 has 12 amino acids. Trimming removed 4 bases from V and 6 bases from J, with 10 bases in between. The germline V gene has CDR1 SGHNT and CDR2 YYREEE (reference sequence). The CDR3 region has the DNA TGTGCCAGCAGCGCCTCTTCTGCTGAAGCTTTCTTT. It codes for CASSASSAEAFF.

This clone was seen only a few times. CDR3 nucleotide sequence: TGTGCCAGCAGTTCGGGAGTTTTCGAGGACACTGAAGCTTTCTTT. Its protein is CASSSGVFEDTEAFF. The V gene is TRBV28, the J gene TRBJ1-1; D remains unclear. This CDR3 region has 15 residues. Looked up from germline, CDR1 is MDHEN and CDR2 is SYDVKM. V shed 4 bases and J shed 3 bases, with 15 bases lying between them.

This chain uses TRBV2 with TRBJ1-2; tentatively, D is TRBD1 (6 bases). The ends were cut back, 5 bases at V and 1 base at J, with 17 bases in the middle. CDR1 and CDR2 (germline): SNHLY, FYNNEI. CDR3 length equals 16 residues. The CDR3: CASSLRTTGFNYGYTF. DNA of the CDR3: TGTGCCAGCAGTTTAAGAACCACAGGGTTTAACTATGGCTACACCTTC.

This clone was found a few times. V gene TRBV27 combines with J gene TRBJ1-1; TRBD1 is a possible D gene (6 bases). In germline, CDR1 is MNHEY, CDR2 SMNVEV (reference sequence). Deletions cut 4 bases from V and 11 bases from J, with 17 bases between. The CDR3 is 13 amino acids. The CDR3 DNA sequence: TGTGCCAGCAGTTCCCAGGGGTCCCGCGGGGCTTTCTTT. Its translation: CASSSQGSRGAFF.

This chain links TRBV5-1 with TRBJ1-1; D remains unclear. Trimming pared 0 bases from V and 1 base from J, leaving 7 bases between. This CDR3 is 14 amino acids long. Germline CDR1 and CDR2: SGHRS and YFSETQ. CDR3 amino acids: CASSLVAANTEAFF. CDR3 sequence (DNA): TGCGCCAGCAGCTTGGTGGCAGCGAACACTGAAGCTTTCTTT.

The chain links TRBV11-2 to TRBJ1-1; D not resolved. The germline V gene encodes CDR1 SGHAT and CDR2 FQNNGV. There are 13 residues in the CDR3. V dropped 5 bases and J dropped 0 bases, with 7 bases sitting between them. In DNA form, the CDR3 reads TGTGCCAGCAGCCCGACACTGAACACTGAAGCTTTCTTT. Its protein is CASSPTLNTEAFF.

This chain links TRBV19 with TRBJ2-3; possibly TRBD2 for D (6 bases). Germline V lookup: CDR1 LNHDA, CDR2 SQIVND (reference sequence). Trimming took 3 bases from V and 4 from J, leaving 23 bases between them. The CDR3 has 18 residues. The CDR3 is CASSISGRTSSAADTQYF. In DNA, the CDR3 is TGTGCCAGTAGTATTTCGGGTCGAACTAGCTCAGCCGCAGATACGCAGTATTTT.

This clone was counted a single time. The gene calls are TRBV2 and TRBJ2-2; TRBD1 matches at 7 bases. Looked up from germline, CDR1 is SNHLY and CDR2 is FYNNEI. The CDR3 consists of 14 residues. The V and J ends lost 2 bases and 7 bases, in that order; junction bases with no gene match: 4. The CDR3 reads CASSEQGEIGELFF. CDR3 nucleotides: TGTGCCAGCAGTGAACAGGGGGAAATCGGGGAGCTGTTTTTT.

The V gene is TRBV7-2, the J gene TRBJ1-2; 7 nucleotides match TRBD1. The CDR3 runs to 17 residues. The germline CDR1 and CDR2 sequences are SGHTA and FQGNSA. V shed 2 bases, J shed 3 bases, and the junction held 12 bases outside the gene matches. The CDR3 DNA follows: TGTGCCAGCAGCTTAAGGGGATCCGGACAGGCGTACTATGGCTACACCTTC. This encodes CASSLRGSGQAYYGYTF.

The chain employs TRBV6-5 and TRBJ1-4, with D uncertain. Germline-derived CDR1 and CDR2 are MNHEY and SVGAGI. Trimming stripped 0 bases from V and 5 bases from J, with 10 bases between. This CDR3 region has 15 residues. CDR3 amino acids: CASSYSPARNEKLFF. DNA of the CDR3: TGTGCCAGCAGTTACTCCCCGGCCCGAAATGAAAAACTGTTTTTT.